These 5 T cell receptor beta chains were sequenced from one sample in a study of T-cell memory formation after mild COVID-19 (dated by TCRdb to about 2021). Receptor amplification or capture employed 5' RACE. For sequencing, an Illumina NovaSeq 6000 was employed. TCRdb reprocessed the public reads (quality trimming at Q25 with fastp, clone calling with MiXCR) and kept in-frame beta chains. Every distinct CDR3 protein forms one entry, paired with its most common genes and DNA. This sample lists 30,000 to 50,000 distinct CDR3 sequences; 6% to 6.5% were detected once. The top ten clonotypes cover 0.8% to 1% of the sample. Specimen: PBMCs or a T cell subset sorted from them (not recorded which). These receptors came from an adult who had mild COVID-19 (a few samples of this study predate the infection). The sample titles of this study are shuffled in the database, so cell type and time point are left out.

In this sample, this clonotype turned up many times. V is TRBV5-1 and J is TRBJ2-1; D assignment may be TRBD1 or TRBD2 (5 bases each). CDR1 is SGHRS, CDR2 YFSETQ, per germline. CDR3 size: 15 residues. V was pared by 3 bases and J by 8 bases, with 18 bases between. The CDR3 protein is CASSSGTTAMYEQFF. The CDR3 DNA reads TGCGCCAGCAGCTCCGGGACCACAGCGATGTATGAGCAGTTCTTC.

This clonotype was detected ten times or more. The J gene is TRBJ2-2, the V gene TRBV15; D might be TRBD1 (6 bases). The CDR3 has 17 residues. V lost 2 bases, J lost 1 base, and 14 bases lay in between. Germline-derived CDR1 and CDR2 are LNHNV and YYDKDF (reference sequence). The CDR3 spells CATSRLDRTLNTGELFF. The CDR3 DNA follows: TGTGCCACCAGCAGACTGGACAGAACCCTGAACACCGGGGAGCTGTTTTTT.

J is TRBJ2-2 and V is TRBV20-1, with 9 positions matching TRBD1. This CDR3 contains 13 residues. Trimming cost V 6 bases and J 10 bases; bases outside gene matches: 9. CDR1 is DFQATT, CDR2 SNEGSKA, per germline (reference sequence). CDR3 protein: CSAADRGVKELFF. The CDR3 DNA is TGCAGTGCAGCGGACAGGGGAGTGAAGGAGCTGTTTTTT.

This clonotype was counted a few times. One end of the junction fails to match germline, which may point to a read error. The chain combines TRBV7-7 with TRBJ2-1, with D possibly being TRBD2 (6 bases). The CDR3 has 14 amino acids. Germline assignment: CDR1 SSHAT and CDR2 FNYEAQ (reference sequence). The CDR3 is CASSLASQAGEQFF. The CDR3 nucleotides are TGTGCTAGCAGCTTAGCATCGCAGGCGGGGGAGCAGTTCTTC.

This clonotype was counted at least ten times. CDR3 bases: TGTGCCACCAGCAGGGAAGGGGCGTGGGAGACCCAGTACTTC. It encodes CATSREGAWETQYF. The genes are TRBV15 and TRBJ2-5; TRBD1 is a possible D gene (5 bases). V gave up 3 bases and J gave up 5 bases, with 13 bases separating them. Germline V gene sequence: CDR1 LNHNV, CDR2 YYDKDF (reference sequence). CDR3 length: 14 residues.